These T cell receptor beta chains were read from a single sample in a study of human T cells and chemical hapten exposure. TCRdb ran MiXCR on the RACE reads and lists one entry per CDR3 protein. The sample contains about 56,000 distinct CDR3 sequences, approximately 9.3% of which appear only once. This specimen was whole blood, taken in connection with sensitization to the hapten diphenylcyclopropenone (DPC). Receptor source: a woman between 40 and 50 years old with alopecia areata. Some clones in this sample may be carry-over from other donors' samples. The CDR3 runs from the conserved cysteine through the conserved F or W. The D gene is left open where the match is weak. The size entry is marked missing in some rows and otherwise reads once, few, many or a size class.

many	TRBV6-5	.	TRBJ1-3	TGTGCCAGCAGTTACGGTGACGGGTTAAGAAGAAACACCATATATTTT	CASSYGDGLRRNTIYF
.	TRBV3-1	TRBD2	TRBJ2-3	TGTGCCAGCAGCCTCCATGGGACTAGGGGCACAGATACGCAGTATTTT	CASSLHGTRGTDTQYF
many	TRBV5-4	TRBD1	TRBJ1-2	TGTGCCAGCAGGGACAGGGGGGCCTATGGCTACACCTTC	CASRDRGAYGYTF
many	TRBV7-2	TRBD2	TRBJ2-3	TGTGCCAGCAGCCGAATTGCGACTAGCGGCCTACGAATGGATACGCAGTATTTT	CASSRIATSGLRMDTQYF
many	TRBV20-1	TRBD1	TRBJ2-7	TGCAGTGCTACGGACAGGGACCCTTACGAGCAGTACTTC	CSATDRDPYEQYF
.	TRBV29-1	TRBD1	TRBJ1-4	TGCAGCGTTGTGGACAGGGGGCCTAATGAAAAACTGTTTTTT	CSVVDRGPNEKLFF
.	TRBV6-5	.	TRBJ1-2	TGTGCCAGCAGTTACTCCCGCAATGGCTACACCTTC	CASSYSRNGYTF
.	TRBV20-1	TRBD1	TRBJ2-5	TGCAGTGCGCCGAACAGGGGGCGGTACCAAGAGACCCAGTACTTC	CSAPNRGRYQETQYF
.	TRBV3-1	TRBD2	TRBJ2-5	TGTGCCAGCAGCCTTAGCGGGGGCCTGTACTTC	CASSLSGGLYF
many	TRBV27	TRBD1	TRBJ2-7	TGTGCCAGCAGTTTATCAGCGGGACAGGGGGCCTACGAGCAGTACTTC	CASSLSAGQGAYEQYF
few	TRBV6-2/TRBV6-3	.	TRBJ1-2	TGTGCCAGCAGTCTAGACTATGGCTACACCTTC	CASSLDYGYTF
.	TRBV12-3/TRBV12-4	.	TRBJ2-5	TGTGCCAGCTGCCTCTTTAAGGGGGAGACCCAGTACTTC	CASCLFKGETQYF
many	TRBV5-1	.	TRBJ1-4	TGCGCCAGCAGCCGGGGCGGTGGAACTAATGAAAAACTGTTTTTT	CASSRGGGTNEKLFF
.	TRBV4-3	.	TRBJ1-4	TGCGCCAGCAGCCAAGATTTTGGGGGGATGGGAAAACTGTTTTTT	CASSQDFGGMGKLFF
few	TRBV24-1	.	TRBJ2-1	TGTGCCACCAGGCGATGGGTGACCTACAATGAGCAGTTCTTC	CATRRWVTYNEQFF
many	TRBV14	.	TRBJ1-2	TGTGCCAGCCGGCGGGCAGGGGCCAACTATGGCTACACCTTC	CASRRAGANYGYTF
many	TRBV9	.	TRBJ1-1	TGTGCCAGCAGCGGGGGTCCGAACACTGAAGCTTTCTTT	CASSGGPNTEAFF
many	TRBV30	.	TRBJ1-2	TGTGCCTGGAGTGTGAGACAGGTCTATGGCTACACCTTC	CAWSVRQVYGYTF
.	TRBV28	TRBD1	TRBJ1-6	TGTGCCAGCAGACAGGGGGGGAATTCACCCCTCCACTTT	CASRQGGNSPLHF
few	TRBV18	.	TRBJ1-5	TGTGCCAGCTCACCTCGGCAGGGGAATCAGCCCCAGCATTTT	CASSPRQGNQPQHF
.	TRBV25-1	.	TRBJ1-3	TGTGCCAGCAGTGAAATAGTACGAGGGTCTGGAAACACCATATATTTT	CASSEIVRGSGNTIYF
many	TRBV28	TRBD1	TRBJ2-7	TGTGCCAGCAGACCGGGACAGGGAGCCTACGAGCAGTACTTC	CASRPGQGAYEQYF
many	TRBV6-6	.	TRBJ1-6	TGTGCCAGCAGTTACTCAGGGGCGGATAATTCACCCCTCCACTTT	CASSYSGADNSPLHF
.	TRBV5-1	.	TRBJ1-1	TGCGCCAGCAGCTTGGCCGGCGGTGAAGCTTTCTTT	CASSLAGGEAFF
.	TRBV20-1	TRBD1	TRBJ1-6	TGCAGTGCTAGAGGGGACAGGGTTAATAATTCACCCCTCCACTTT	CSARGDRVNNSPLHF
.	TRBV2	.	TRBJ1-5	TGTGCCAGCAGTGATAGTGTGGATTTGAACTACCAGCCCCAGCATTTT	CASSDSVDLNYQPQHF